One T cell receptor (beta chain) is described in this entry. One junction end disagrees with the germline gene, perhaps due to a read error. The data stem from a study of blood T cell repertoires in COVID-19. Original methodology: The authors estimated nucleated cell counts from reference gene primer amplification. Generated by immunoSEQ multiplex PCR, the TCRdb table keeps only in-frame clones and is missing some. That table is the source of V, J and clone size, and D and trimming were worked out from the DNA. The table lists about 140,000 clones, about 80% of them singletons. Looked up from germline, CDR1 is SGHAT and CDR2 is FQDESV (reference sequence). This CDR3 region has 15 residues.

The chain combines TRBV11-1 with TRBJ2-1; the D gene is possibly TRBD2 (5 bases). The specimen was peripheral blood. The receptor was isolated from a human donor in a cohort sampled during active COVID-19. DNA for the CDR3: TGTGCCAGCAACTTAGGGTTCGCTAGCAGGAATGAGCAGTTCTTC. It is translated as CASNLGFASRNEQFF.